This T cell receptor (beta chain) was identified during a study of T cells expressing NK-cell markers. Looked up from germline, CDR1 is ENHRY and CDR2 is SYGVKD. The CDR3 consists of 15 residues. With the 5' RACE reads reprocessed, TCRdb shows one record per CDR3 protein and no DNA. Here the sample table reports some 450,000 distinct CDR3 sequences. V and J are TRBV10-3 and TRBJ2-2. The clonotype was recovered from a woman between 18 and 70 years old in good health. Sequenced sample: blood T cells: a sorted CD56 or NKG2C T cell subset, CD4+ or CD8+ T cells, or bulk PBMC T cells (not recorded which). The CDR3 protein is CAIRGMESSTGELFF.